This T cell receptor beta chain is drawn from a study of T-cell memory formation after mild COVID-19. General study findings and limits: The pre-infection memory compartment contained some responding clones, suggesting cross-reactive memory joined. Researchers report contracting CD4+ clones mostly in CM and EM, with CD8+ clones in EMRA.

TCRdb recomputed calls from the 5' RACE reads with MiXCR, one row per CDR3 protein. This table has roughly 350,000 distinct CDR3 sequences, roughly 13% appearing once. Trimming took 7 bases from V and 1 from J, leaving 10 bases between them. This CDR3 region has 12 residues. CDR1 is SQVTM, CDR2 ANQGSEA, per germline. On this clonotype: Its antigen is unidentified.

The sample taken for sequencing was PBMCs or a T cell subset sorted from them (not recorded which). This rearrangement joins TRBV29-1 to TRBJ1-1, with no clear D. The clonotype comes from a man in his late teens or twenties who had mild COVID-19 (a few samples of this study predate the infection). Cell type and time point are not known. CDR3 sequence: CSGQIRNTEAFF. CDR3 DNA: TGCAGCGGTCAAATCAGGAACACTGAAGCTTTCTTT.